This TCR beta chain was obtained from a study of CD8+CD57+ T cells in acquired aplastic anemia. Study at large: The DNA of sorted CD4+ and CD8+ cells averaged 3.2 ug. There were about 10.8 million reads, on average, for CD4+ cells from healthy donors.

CDR3 and TCR beta VDJ profiling relied on genomic DNA as the template. TCRdb recomputed calls from the reads with MiXCR, one row per CDR3 protein. Of 180,000 or so distinct CDR3 sequences listed, about half are singletons. Notes on the study in general: With respect to CD8+ Simpson's diversity, patients and controls did not differ significantly. The study identified almost 30 CD8+ CDR3 sequences shared by patients and controls.

The CDR3 covers 15 residues. The V gene's germline CDR1 is ENHRY and CDR2 SYGVKD. The junction had 6 bases not matched to a gene; V was cut back by 6 bases and J by 3 bases. On this clonotype: The antigen is undetermined.

The source of this sequence is a human donor in good health. This chain links TRBV10-3 with TRBJ2-2, with 8 bases aligning to TRBD2. The sequenced sample consisted of sorted CD4+, CD8+, or CD8+CD57+ T cells (not recorded which) from PBMCs. CDR3 sequence reads: CAIRVGGEHTGELFF. In DNA form, the CDR3 reads TGTGCCATCAGGGTCGGGGGGGAACACACCGGGGAGCTGTTTTTT.